A single sample is the source of the 9 T cell receptor beta chains below, sequenced in a study of beta chain features in type 1 diabetes. Every isolated RNA sample was fully reverse transcribed, so sequencing captured expressed TCRB transcripts. Produced via immunoSEQ multiplex PCR; TCRdb's table is partial and in-frame only. The sample records about 260,000 clones, roughly 20% being singletons. Their antigens are not known. Study conclusions and caveats: Among patients with Type 1 diabetes, TCRB CDR3s were moderately but significantly shorter in every one of the four CD4+ subsets.

Sequenced material: naive CD4+ T cells from blood. Receptor source: a woman between 40 and 55 years old with type 1 diabetes.

This clone has just a few counts. The DNA for the CDR3 is TGTGCCAGCAGGAGCGGGGGAAATTACAATGAGCAGTTCTTC. As protein: CASRSGGNYNEQFF. This sequence joins TRBV6-5 and TRBJ2-1; TRBD2 matches at 8 bases. V was pared by 6 bases and J by 4 bases, with 5 bases of the junction left unmatched. The germline V gene has CDR1 MNHEY and CDR2 SVGAGI. The CDR3 is 14 amino acids.

This clone has more than one count but fewer than ten. V gene TRBV29-1 combines with J gene TRBJ1-1, with a tentative D call TRBD1 (6 bases). Per the germline V gene, CDR1 is SQVTM and CDR2 is ANQGSEA. Trimming removed 6 bases from V and 4 bases from J, with 12 bases in between. The CDR3 runs to 12 residues. The CDR3 nucleotides are TGCAGCGTGAGCCCCAGGGGCACTGAAGCTTTCTTT. Amino acid sequence: CSVSPRGTEAFF.

This chain joins TRBV30 and TRBJ1-1; the D gene is possibly TRBD1 (5 bases). V was shortened by 3 bases and J by 11 bases, with 16 bases between the two germline ends. The germline CDR1 and CDR2 sequences are GTSNPN and SVGIG (reference sequence). The CDR3 consists of 12 residues. The CDR3 coding sequence is TGTGCCTGGAGCGATCGGTTCCGGGGGGCTTTCTTT. It translates to CAWSDRFRGAFF. The entire variable domain, with the rest obtained from reference TRBV30 and TRBJ1-1, is as follows: SQTIHQWPATLVQPVGSPLSLECTVEGTSNPNLYWYRQAAGRGLQLLFYSVGIGQISSEVPQNLSASRPQDRQFILSSKKLLLSDSGFYLCAWSDRFRGAFFGQGTRLTVV.

The chain combines TRBV4-1 with TRBJ2-7; D not resolved. V shed 4 bases and J shed 6 bases, with 13 bases lying between them. Germline V CDR1 and CDR2: MGHRA, YSYEKL. CDR3 length equals 13 residues. The CDR3 here is CASSLRVLLEQYF. CDR3 coding DNA: TGCGCCAGCAGCCTCCGCGTGCTACTCGAGCAGTACTTC.

This clone showed up just a few times. This chain joins TRBV9 and TRBJ2-3, with 13 nucleotides matching TRBD2. The CDR3 runs to 15 residues. Germline V gene lookup returns CDR1 SGDLS and CDR2 YYNGEE. The junction had 5 bases not matched to a gene; V was cut back by 7 bases and J by 3 bases. The CDR3 DNA reads TGTGCCAGCGTTCCGACTAGCGGGAGGACAGATACGCAGTATTTT. Protein product: CASVPTSGRTDTQYF.

The rearrangement joins TRBV29-1 to TRBJ1-1; D gene uncertain. Trimming shortened V by 6 bases and J by 0 bases, and 17 bases separated the two germline ends. The germline CDR1 and CDR2 sequences are SQVTM and ANQGSEA. The CDR3 is made up of 15 amino acids. The CDR3 protein is CSVSTDTLMNTEAFF. The CDR3 DNA sequence: TGCAGCGTCTCTACTGACACTCTCATGAACACTGAAGCTTTCTTT.

The chain has TRBV10-3 and TRBJ2-5; unclear D gene. V lost 6 bases, J lost 1 base, and 9 bases lay in between. Germline V gene data show CDR1 as ENHRY and CDR2 as SYGVKD. The CDR3 loop spans 13 amino acids. The DNA of the CDR3 is TGTGCCATCAGAGCTGCGGCCCAAGAGACCCAGTACTTC. It specifies CAIRAAAQETQYF.

The chain carries TRBV18 and TRBJ2-7, with TRBD1 as a possible D gene (6 bases). V was pared by 6 bases and J by 4 bases, with 13 bases between. The CDR3 runs 13 residues. Germline values: CDR1 KGHSH, CDR2 LQKENI. The CDR3 DNA sequence: TGTGCCAGCTCTCTACCACAGGGTTACGAGCAGTACTTC. Encoded protein: CASSLPQGYEQYF. The entire variable domain, with the rest obtained from reference TRBV18 and TRBJ2-7, is as follows: NAGVMQNPRHLVRRRGQEARLRCSPMKGHSHVYWYRQLPEEGLKFMVYLQKENIIDESGMPKERFSAEFPKEGPSILRIQQVVRGDSAAYFCASSLPQGYEQYFGPGTRLTVT.

The rearrangement uses TRBV5-4 and TRBJ2-3; weak D call: TRBD2 (5 bases). The CDR3 is 15 amino acids. Looked up from germline, CDR1 is SGHNT and CDR2 is YYREEE (reference sequence). Deletions cut 4 bases from V and 3 bases from J, with 15 bases between. The CDR3 sequence is CASSPGTAVTDTQYF. In DNA, the CDR3 is TGTGCCAGCAGCCCGGGAACGGCTGTGACAGATACGCAGTATTTT.